What follows are 17 T cell receptor beta chains derived from one specimen sequenced in a study of shared clonotypes between healthy human individuals. Sequencing was performed with immunoSEQ multiplex PCR; in TCRdb, only in-frame clones are kept and a portion is missing. Counted here are about 2.3 million clones, 85% to 95% occurring once; the ten biggest clones make up 0.37%. The sequenced sample consisted of naive CD4+ T cells from PBMCs. Subset denoted: CD45RA+ positively selected. These receptors all stem from a man aged 18 to 35 in good health. Some clones in this sample may be carry-over from other donors' samples.

The V gene is TRBV19, the J gene TRBJ2-5; D remains unclear. Germline V gene lookup returns CDR1 LNHDA and CDR2 SQIVND (reference sequence). This CDR3 region has 12 residues. Trimming cost V 5 bases and J 2 bases, with 6 bases left between them. The CDR3 sequence is CASSVTQETQYF. The CDR3 DNA reads as TGTGCCAGTAGTGTCACACAAGAGACCCAGTACTTC. The full variable domain, rest sourced from reference TRBV19 and TRBJ2-5, is DGGITQSPKYLFRKEGQNVTLSCEQNLNHDAMYWYRQDPGQGLRLIYYSQIVNDFQKGDIAEGYSVSREKKESFPLTVTSAQKNPTAFYLCASSVTQETQYFGPGTRLLVL.

The chain carries TRBV25-1 and TRBJ1-2; D is undetermined. Germline V lookup: CDR1 MGHDK, CDR2 SYGVNS. The CDR3 sequence is 15 residues long. V was clipped by 4 bases and J by 4 bases, with 16 bases between them. CDR3 nucleotide sequence: TGTGCCAGCAGTGCCACCGATGCGGCCCCCTATGGCTACACCTTC. This translates into CASSATDAAPYGYTF.

The chain combines TRBV15 with TRBJ2-3; 9 bases line up with TRBD2. After removal of 1 base from V and 6 bases from J, the junction contained 8 bases not matched to a gene. CDR1 and CDR2 from the germline V gene are LNHNV and YYDKDF (reference sequence). The CDR3 sequence is 16 residues long. Here the CDR3 reads CATSRVGRTSADTQYF. In nucleotides, the CDR3 is TGTGCCACCAGCAGAGTCGGGAGGACTAGCGCCGATACGCAGTATTTT.

The chain couples TRBV27 to TRBJ1-4; 8 bases are a match to TRBD1. The V and J ends lost 5 bases and 2 bases, in that order; junction bases with no gene match: 10. This CDR3 has 17 residues. Per germline, CDR1 MNHEY and CDR2 SMNVEV (reference sequence). The chain's CDR3 is CASSKWTGRATNEKLFF. The CDR3 DNA sequence: TGTGCCAGCAGTAAGTGGACAGGGAGAGCGACTAATGAAAAACTGTTTTTT.

Notes on this clone: The same CDR3 is also encoded by other DNA sequences in this sample. The chain carries TRBV27 and TRBJ1-2; D is undetermined. The CDR3 covers 12 residues. Germline CDR1 reads MNHEY; CDR2 reads SMNVEV (reference sequence). The V end lost 6 bases, the J end lost 7 bases, and 12 bases lay between the germline ends. The DNA of the CDR3 is TGTGCCAGCAGCCCGCTCGGCGGTGGCTACACCTTC. It specifies CASSPLGGGYTF.

The chain is built from TRBV5-4 and TRBJ2-2; possibly TRBD1 for D (5 bases). The CDR3 is 17 residues long. CDR1 is SGHNT and CDR2 is YYREEE in the germline V gene (reference sequence). With 5 bases removed from V and 0 bases from J, the gap between germline ends came to 17 bases. The CDR3: CASRVGSGQPNTGELFF. CDR3 bases: TGTGCCAGCAGGGTGGGGTCAGGGCAGCCGAACACCGGGGAGCTGTTTTTT.

The chain employs TRBV4-2 and TRBJ2-1, with D unresolved. The CDR3 runs 17 residues. V was shortened by 0 bases and J by 0 bases, with 12 bases between the two germline ends. Germline V gene lookup returns CDR1 LGHNA and CDR2 YNFKEQ. The CDR3 region is CASSQESRVTSYNEQFF. In nucleotides, the CDR3 is TGTGCCAGCAGCCAAGAATCGCGTGTGACCTCCTACAATGAGCAGTTCTTC.

The rearrangement uses TRBV29-1 and TRBJ2-3, with 8 bases fitting TRBD2. Germline V gene sequence: CDR1 SQVTM, CDR2 ANQGSEA. The CDR3 has 13 amino acids. V was clipped by 2 bases and J by 6 bases; unmatched bases: 4. CDR3 in DNA: TGCAGCGTTGAATTAGCGGGGACCGATACGCAGTATTTT. As protein: CSVELAGTDTQYF.

The genes are TRBV11-2 and TRBJ1-5; possibly TRBD1 for D (6 bases). The germline V and J ends were trimmed by 5 bases and 4 bases, with 9 bases remaining between them. This CDR3 spans 13 amino acids. Per germline, CDR1 SGHAT and CDR2 FQNNGV. In DNA, the CDR3 is TGTGCCAGCAGCAGGGGGTCTAATCAGCCCCAGCATTTT. Residues: CASSRGSNQPQHF.

In its sample, this clone was seen once. The V call is TRBV19, the J call TRBJ2-1; 9 bases are a match to TRBD2. V lost 4 bases and J lost 4; bases outside the gene matches: 8. CDR1 is LNHDA, CDR2 SQIVND, per germline (reference sequence). There are 16 residues in the CDR3. This chain's CDR3 is CASSKAGTSYYNEQFF. DNA of the CDR3: TGTGCCAGTAGTAAGGCCGGGACTAGCTATTACAATGAGCAGTTCTTC.

The chain carries TRBV5-1 and TRBJ2-1, with TRBD2 as a possible D gene (6 bases). Trimming left V 3 bases short and J 2 bases short, with 12 bases between. The CDR3 is 15 residues long. From germline, CDR1 is SGHRS and CDR2 YFSETQ. The CDR3: CASSSGGGTYNEQFF. CDR3 nucleotide sequence: TGCGCCAGCAGCTCCGGGGGAGGCACCTACAATGAGCAGTTCTTC.

The rearrangement joins TRBV5-1 to TRBJ2-5, with 8 bases identical to TRBD1. Per germline, CDR1 SGHRS and CDR2 YFSETQ. This CDR3 spans 14 amino acids. The V segment lost 4 bases and the J segment 5 bases; nucleotides outside the gene matches: 7. For the CDR3, the DNA is TGCGCCAGCAGCCCGGGACAGGCCAGGGAGACCCAGTACTTC. Amino acids: CASSPGQARETQYF.

DNA of the CDR3: TGCAGCGTTCCCACCAACAGTATAGGCCCCGAGCAGTACTTC. It yields the protein CSVPTNSIGPEQYF. V usage is TRBV29-1 and J usage is TRBJ2-7; D unclear. In germline, CDR1 is SQVTM, CDR2 ANQGSEA. Deletions cut 5 bases from V and 6 bases from J, with 20 bases between. This CDR3 contains 14 residues.

This clone was picked up one time. At the DNA level, this CDR3 is encoded by other sequences in the same sample as well. This sequence joins TRBV4-2 and TRBJ1-5; D might be TRBD1 (5 bases). This CDR3 has 17 amino acids. Germline CDR1 reads LGHNA; CDR2 reads YNFKEQ. V lost 0 bases and J lost 1, with 13 bases in between. In DNA, the CDR3 is TGTGCCAGCAGCCAAGATTTGGGGGGGAGAAGCAATCAGCCCCAGCATTTT. As protein: CASSQDLGGRSNQPQHF.

The V and J genes are TRBV18 and TRBJ2-5; TRBD1 might be the D (5 bases). Trimming took off 3 bases at V and 2 bases at J, with 13 bases between the two ends. The CDR3 runs 15 residues. CDR1 is KGHSH, CDR2 LQKENI, per germline. The CDR3 DNA follows: TGTGCCAGCTCACCCTGGACACAGAAACAAGAGACCCAGTACTTC. Protein product: CASSPWTQKQETQYF.

This sequence joins TRBV19 and TRBJ1-1; TRBD1 is a possible D gene (6 bases). V was clipped by 5 bases and J by 5 bases, with 12 bases between them. Germline V gives CDR1 LNHDA, CDR2 SQIVND (reference sequence). The CDR3 covers 13 residues. The CDR3 is CASSLKQGTEAFF. DNA of the CDR3: TGTGCCAGTAGTTTGAAACAGGGAACTGAAGCTTTCTTT.

This chain connects TRBV2 to TRBJ2-7; 8 positions agree with TRBD1. The germline CDR1 and CDR2 sequences are SNHLY and FYNNEI. V gave up 8 bases and J gave up 5 bases; unmatched junction bases: 8. CDR3 length: 13 amino acids. The CDR3 DNA follows: TGTGCCAGCTTGTGGCAGGGGGCCGACGAGCAGTACTTC. Protein product: CASLWQGADEQYF.